A single sample gave rise to the 5 T cell receptor beta chains below, sequenced in a study of blood T cell repertoires in COVID-19. TCRdb's table, derived via immunoSEQ multiplex PCR, lists solely in-frame clones and lacks some. The sample has some 150,000 clones; almost 85% are singletons. The material sequenced was peripheral blood. The receptors shown here come from a man aged 50 or older with acute or convalescent COVID-19.

Here the CDR3 DNA reads TGTGCCAGCAGTTTAACGGATTCACCCCTCCACTTT. It specifies CASSLTDSPLHF. J is TRBJ1-6 and V is TRBV12-3 or TRBV12-4; D is uncertain. This CDR3 region has 12 residues. The V and J ends lost 2 bases and 8 bases respectively, with 4 bases between them.

The gene calls are TRBV10-2 and TRBJ2-1; the match to TRBD2 covers 13 bases. The CDR3 covers 18 residues. Germline V gene data show CDR1 as WSHSY and CDR2 as SAAADI. V lost 8 bases, J lost 2 bases, and 12 bases stayed unmatched. CDR3 in DNA: TGCGCCAGCGTGGGACTAGCGGGGCAGCCCGGAGCCTACAATGAGCAGTTCTTC. Protein sequence: CASVGLAGQPGAYNEQFF.

This clone was observed a few times. The CDR3 DNA is TGTGCCAGCAGTTACGCGAGGACAGAAGAGACCCAGTACTTC. It specifies CASSYARTEETQYF. The chain is built from TRBV6-6 and TRBJ2-5; D possibly corresponds to TRBD1 (6 bases). V shed 2 bases and J shed 3 bases, with 10 bases lying between them. This CDR3 has 14 residues. Germline loops: CDR1 MNHNY, CDR2 SVGAGI (reference sequence).

The V gene is TRBV7-9, the J gene TRBJ1-4; a weak D match, TRBD1 (6 bases). The V gene lost 1 base and the J gene lost 5 bases, with 11 bases spanning the gap. The CDR3 spans 15 residues. Germline-derived CDR1 and CDR2 are SEHNR and FQNEAQ (reference sequence). CDR3 sequence: CASSLVGGLNEKLFF. The CDR3 nucleotides read TGTGCCAGCAGCTTAGTCGGGGGGCTAAATGAAAAACTGTTTTTT.

To note about this clone: This is likely a read error, given that the CDR3 carries no conserved phenylalanine or tryptophan at its end. It is unclear where the CDR3 begins or ends on the DNA, so no DNA is shown, and the CDR3 is as TCRdb lists it. The chain's CDR3 is CASSDPGQGWDL. The V and J genes are TRBV6-1 and TRBJ2-4; TRBD1, the table's D call, was not compared with the DNA. The CDR3 is 12 residues long, counting both termini. The germline gives CDR1 MNHNS, CDR2 SASEGT.